Described below is a single TCR beta chain sequence and its context. The source of the sample is a study of blood T cell repertoires in COVID-19. Background on the study: Sample material is recorded as cDNA or gDNA derived from T cells, B-cell-depleted T cells, or PBMCs.

Participants spanned ages about 18 to 100 years and resided in 20 to 25 US areas. Source study methods: For nucleated cells, counts were estimated from reference gene primer amplification. Assay: immunoSEQ multiplex PCR; the TCRdb copy retains only in-frame clones and omits some. That table gives V, J and clone size, and the DNA gave D and trimming. Of approximately 170,000 clones in the sample, around 78% are singletons; the top ten hold approximately 4%. The CDR3 has 12 residues. With 3 bases removed from V and 3 bases from J, the gap between germline ends came to 8 bases. Germline CDR1 DFQATT, CDR2 SNEGSKA (reference sequence).

The sequenced sample consisted of PBMCs or T cells enriched from blood (not recorded which). The chain links TRBV20-1 to TRBJ1-1; D is uncertain. The TCR originated in a woman aged 50 to 60 who had recovered from COVID-19. This CDR3 is CSASYRDTEAFF. Here the CDR3 DNA reads TGCAGTGCTAGTTACAGAGACACTGAAGCTTTCTTT.